This TCR beta chain was sequenced for a study of CD8+CD57+ T cells in acquired aplastic anemia. This clonotype was detected ten times or more. Genomic DNA was employed as the template in profiling TCR beta VDJ and CDR3. In TCRdb, the reads were re-called with MiXCR into one record per CDR3 protein. The table records 200,000 to 250,000 distinct CDR3 sequences, over 60% of them present only once. Deletions cut 5 bases from V and 6 bases from J, with 11 bases between. CDR1 and CDR2 (germline): SGHVS, FNYEAQ. The CDR3 loop spans 13 amino acids. The V and J genes are TRBV7-6 and TRBJ2-1, with D possibly matching TRBD2 (6 bases). The TCR sequence derives from a human donor in good health. The sequenced material came from sorted CD4+, CD8+, or CD8+CD57+ T cells (not recorded which) from PBMCs. Here the CDR3 reads CASSPAGSNEQFF. CDR3 sequence (DNA): TGTGCCAGCAGCCCGGCCGGGAGCAATGAGCAGTTCTTC.